The clone carrying this TCR beta chain was counted a single time. Clones were sequenced by immunoSEQ multiplex PCR, and TCRdb holds only the in-frame ones, with some missing. In the table there are about 93,000 clones, almost 95% of which are singletons. The record originates from a study of T cell changes during pregnancy in multiple sclerosis. The germline CDR1 and CDR2 sequences are SGHVS and FQNEAQ. V lost 1 base, J lost 9 bases, and 7 bases stayed unmatched. The length of the CDR3 is 15 residues. This sequence was found in a female donor with multiple sclerosis, enrolled in a pregnancy study. This rearrangement joins TRBV7-8 to TRBJ2-1; TRBD2 aligns across 9 bases. The specimen was peripheral blood, collected after pregnancy. The CDR3 here is CASSLGLAEAGEQFF. The CDR3 nucleotides are TGTGCCAGCAGCTTAGGACTAGCGGAAGCGGGTGAGCAGTTCTTC.